A selection of T cell receptor beta chains follows, all from one sample in a study of T cells after yellow fever vaccination. One entry per CDR3 protein, called by TCRdb with MiXCR from the 5' RACE reads. The table has 500,000 to 700,000 distinct CDR3 sequences, about a fifth seen once. Sample: PBMCs, taken 15 days after the yellow fever booster vaccination. These receptors were taken from a man in his thirties or forties who received the YFV17D yellow fever vaccine. The CDR3 runs from the conserved cysteine through the conserved F or W. The D gene is left open where the match is weak. Rows give clone size only sometimes, using once, few, many, or a class for an expanded clone.

V gene	J gene	clone size	D gene	CDR3 DNA	CDR3 protein
TRBV12-3/TRBV12-4	TRBJ2-3	NA	NA	TGTGCCAGCAGCCCCCCCCCCGAGCGGAACACAGATACGCAGTATTTT	CASSPPPERNTDTQYF
TRBV20-1	TRBJ2-2	NA	NA	TGCAGTGCTAGAGACGGGACCTACACCGGGGAGCTGTTTTTT	CSARDGTYTGELFF
TRBV12-3/TRBV12-4	TRBJ2-7	NA	NA	TGTGCCAGCAGTTTAGCGTGGGGGTCGCGGGAAGGGTTCTACGAGCAGTACTTC	CASSLAWGSREGFYEQYF
TRBV9	TRBJ2-4	NA	NA	TGTGCCAGCAGCCCGCTTGGGGGTAGTGGAGCCAAAAACATTCAGTACTTC	CASSPLGGSGAKNIQYF
TRBV12-3/TRBV12-4	TRBJ2-1	NA	NA	TGTGCCAGCAGGTTTCACCCGGGACTTAGCTCCTACAATGAGCAGTTCTTC	CASRFHPGLSSYNEQFF
TRBV12-3/TRBV12-4	TRBJ2-7	NA	TRBD2	TGTGCCAGCAAGCAGACTAGCGGTTACGAGCAGTACTTC	CASKQTSGYEQYF
TRBV5-1	TRBJ2-2	NA	TRBD1	TGCGCCAGCAGCTCGGTCCCCGGGACAGACATCGGGGAGCTGTTTTTT	CASSSVPGTDIGELFF
TRBV20-1	TRBJ2-1	NA	TRBD2	TGCAGTGCCACGACTAGCGGGATTAATGAGCAGTTCTTC	CSATTSGINEQFF
TRBV4-3	TRBJ2-5	NA	NA	TGCGCCAGCAGCCAAGATCAAACAGGGCAAGAGACCCAGTACTTC	CASSQDQTGQETQYF
TRBV5-1	TRBJ1-2	few	TRBD1	TGCGCCAGCAGCTTGGGGGACAGGGGGTCGGACGGCTACACCTTC	CASSLGDRGSDGYTF
TRBV6-1	TRBJ2-1	NA	NA	TGTGCCAGCAGTGCCTGGGACGAAGAAAATGGGCAGTTCTTC	CASSAWDEENGQFF
TRBV3-1	TRBJ2-7	few	NA	TGTGCCAGCAGCGAAAGGGCGGGGAAGCGAAAGCAGTACTTC	CASSERAGKRKQYF
TRBV28	TRBJ2-2	NA	TRBD1	TGTGCCAGCAGAAGACAGGGGACCGGGGAGCTGTTTTTT	CASRRQGTGELFF
TRBV5-1	TRBJ1-4	few	NA	TGCGCCAGCAGCTTGGCCGGGAAAGGGACTAATGAAAAACTGTTTTTT	CASSLAGKGTNEKLFF
TRBV12-3/TRBV12-4	TRBJ1-1	few	NA	TGTGCCAGCAGTTTCGTGGGCGCTGAAGCTTTCTTT	CASSFVGAEAFF
TRBV29-1	TRBJ2-7	few	TRBD2	TGCAGCGTGGGACCGAGTTACGGACTAGCGGGAAACCCGAGCGAGCAGTACTTC	CSVGPSYGLAGNPSEQYF
TRBV20-1	TRBJ2-7	NA	TRBD1	TGCAGTGCTAGCGTTGGGACAGGGGGCCGCTACGAGCAGTACTTC	CSASVGTGGRYEQYF
TRBV4-3	TRBJ2-6	NA	NA	TGCGCCAGCAGCCTAACGAGCTCTGGGGCCAACGTCCTGACTTTC	CASSLTSSGANVLTF
TRBV28	TRBJ2-2	NA	NA	TGTGCCAGCAGTTTGGGCCCCCAGTCTAGCGTCACCGGGGAGCTGTTTTTT	CASSLGPQSSVTGELFF
TRBV18	TRBJ2-7	few	NA	TGTGCCAGCTCCCCGGTGTCAGGGGAGGGTTTCTACGAGCAGTACTTC	CASSPVSGEGFYEQYF
TRBV20-1	TRBJ1-2	NA	NA	TGCAGTGCTAGAGAAGGACCAGAAGTTCACACCTTC	CSAREGPEVHTF
TRBV6-5	TRBJ2-1	NA	NA	TGTGCCAGCAGTTACTCGAATTCTCGGGCGCTCGCATCCAATGAGCAGTTCTTC	CASSYSNSRALASNEQFF
TRBV19	TRBJ2-1	NA	TRBD2	TGTGCCAGTAGTATTGGGAGGGCTGAGCAGTTCTTC	CASSIGRAEQFF
TRBV5-1	TRBJ1-1	NA	NA	TGCGCCAGCAGCTGGACGTACGCCGGGAGGGGAGGAACTGAAGCTTTCTTT	CASSWTYAGRGGTEAFF
TRBV24-1	TRBJ2-5	few	NA	TGTGCCACCAGTGATCCCTCGTCCCAAGGACTGGAGACCCAGTACTTC	CATSDPSSQGLETQYF
TRBV5-1	TRBJ2-3	NA	NA	TGCGCCACCGGCGGCGGGGCCCAGGGAGATACGCAGTATTTT	CATGGGAQGDTQYF
TRBV7-7	TRBJ2-3	NA	TRBD1	TGTGCTAGCAGCTTAGGGGTTGGACAGGCCACAGATACGCAGTATTTT	CASSLGVGQATDTQYF
TRBV6-5	TRBJ2-5	NA	NA	TGTGCCAGCAGTTACTCGAACACTCGCAGGGAGGAGACCCAGTACTTC	CASSYSNTRREETQYF
TRBV29-1	TRBJ1-2	few	NA	TGCAGCGTTGAAGCGGGATCGCTGGACTATGGCTACACCTTC	CSVEAGSLDYGYTF
TRBV5-1	TRBJ2-1	NA	TRBD1	TGCGCCAGCAGCTTACAGGGGCCTCCGAACAATGAGCAGTTCTTC	CASSLQGPPNNEQFF
TRBV6-5	TRBJ2-3	few	TRBD1	TGTGCCAGCAGTTACCCGGGACAGGGGAAGAGAGGAGATACGCAGTATTTT	CASSYPGQGKRGDTQYF
TRBV12-3/TRBV12-4	TRBJ2-2	NA	NA	TGTGCCAGCAGTTTAGCGACCGGGGCCACCGGGGAGCTGTTTTTT	CASSLATGATGELFF
TRBV20-1	TRBJ2-1	few	TRBD2	TGCAGTGCTGACAGCGGGAGAGGGGGTTGGAATGAGCAGTTCTTC	CSADSGRGGWNEQFF
TRBV20-1	TRBJ2-5	NA	TRBD1	TGCAGTGCCAGGGACAGGTTGGGGACCCAGTACTTC	CSARDRLGTQYF
TRBV20-1	TRBJ2-1	many	NA	TGCAGTGCTAGCAGCCCTACTAGTCAGGTCAATGAGCAGTTCTTC	CSASSPTSQVNEQFF
TRBV20-1	TRBJ2-2	NA	NA	TGCAGTGCTAGCGACACAGCCTCCGGGGAGCTGTTTTTT	CSASDTASGELFF
TRBV7-2	TRBJ2-5	NA	NA	TGTGCCAGCAACCCCCAAAGAGGGCCCCAAGAGACCCAGTACTTC	CASNPQRGPQETQYF
TRBV6-2/TRBV6-3	TRBJ2-7	few	TRBD2	TGTGCCAGCAGTCGTCTAGCGGAGTACTACGAGCAGTACTTC	CASSRLAEYYEQYF
TRBV4-3	TRBJ2-3	few	NA	TGCGCCAGCAGCCAGGAAAGCGGGCCCTACACAGATACGCAGTATTTT	CASSQESGPYTDTQYF
TRBV30	TRBJ1-1	few	TRBD1	TGTGCCTGGACCACAGACAGGGACACTGAAGCTTTCTTT	CAWTTDRDTEAFF
TRBV7-9	TRBJ2-5	NA	NA	TGTGCCAGCGGTACTCGGGAGACCCAGTACTTC	CASGTRETQYF
TRBV19	TRBJ2-5	NA	NA	TGTGCCAGTAGTTTGTACGGGCCACCACAAGAGACCCAGTACTTC	CASSLYGPPQETQYF
TRBV20-1	TRBJ2-7	NA	NA	TGCAGTGCTAGAAAAGGGAAGCAGCAGTACTTC	CSARKGKQQYF
TRBV15	TRBJ2-1	few	NA	TGTGCCACCAGCAGAGGTTCCAGGGGTCCTATTAATGAGCAGTTCTTC	CATSRGSRGPINEQFF
TRBV7-2	TRBJ2-3	NA	NA	TGTGCCAGCAGCCCCGCCGGTGTGGGAGTCCGCCCAGATACGCAGTATTTT	CASSPAGVGVRPDTQYF
TRBV29-1	TRBJ2-7	few	NA	TGCAGCGTTGGGTTTAGGGGCCACGAGCAGTACTTC	CSVGFRGHEQYF
TRBV10-3	TRBJ2-3	few	TRBD2	TGTGCCATCAGTGAGTCGACGACTAGCGAGGCGCAGTATTTT	CAISESTTSEAQYF
TRBV3-1	TRBJ2-1	few	TRBD2	TGTGCCAGCAGCCAAGTAGGGACTAGCAACAATGAGCAGTTCTTC	CASSQVGTSNNEQFF
TRBV12-3/TRBV12-4	TRBJ1-4	NA	TRBD1	TGTGCCAGCAGTCGAGGGGACAGGGCTCTAACTAATGAAAAACTGTTTTTT	CASSRGDRALTNEKLFF